Below, 19 T cell receptor beta chains from the same sample are listed, as sequenced in a study of T cell responses to AZD1222 COVID-19 vaccine. Clones were read by immunoSEQ multiplex PCR, and TCRdb kept only the in-frame ones, dropping some. In the table there are 100,000 to 150,000 clones, 89% of which are singletons. The sample consisted of peripheral blood, taken on day 0 of AZD1222 vaccination. The receptors stem from an adult in good health.

The chain combines TRBV5-8 with TRBJ1-1, with 8 bases fitting TRBD1. CDR3 size: 16 residues. With 2 bases clipped from V and 1 base from J, the junction kept 7 bases outside the gene matches. Germline lookup yields CDR1 SGHTS and CDR2 YDEGEE. CDR3 protein: CASSFQGANWNTEAFF. The CDR3 nucleotides read TGTGCCAGCAGCTTTCAGGGGGCGAATTGGAACACTGAAGCTTTCTTT.

The rearrangement links TRBV19 to TRBJ2-1, with 9 bases matching TRBD2. The CDR3 is made up of 16 amino acids. Unmatched junction bases numbered 12, after V lost 6 bases and J lost 6 bases. The germline V gene encodes CDR1 LNHDA and CDR2 SQIVND (reference sequence). In DNA, the CDR3 is TGTGCCAGTAGCCCTCTTCTAAGCGGGGGGACCAATGAGCAGTTCTTC. The encoded protein is CASSPLLSGGTNEQFF. The whole variable domain, remainder taken from reference TRBV19 and TRBJ2-1, is DGGITQSPKYLFRKEGQNVTLSCEQNLNHDAMYWYRQDPGQGLRLIYYSQIVNDFQKGDIAEGYSVSREKKESFPLTVTSAQKNPTAFYLCASSPLLSGGTNEQFFGPGTRLTVL.

This chain joins TRBV5-1 and TRBJ2-7, with 8 bases aligning to TRBD2. The CDR3 loop spans 16 amino acids. The V segment lost 6 bases and the J segment 2 bases; nucleotides outside the gene matches: 13. Germline V gene lookup returns CDR1 SGHRS and CDR2 YFSETQ. CDR3 in amino acids: CASTPSGGGGTYEQYF. CDR3 DNA sequence: TGCGCCAGCACCCCGTCCGGGGGCGGGGGGACCTACGAGCAGTACTTC.

There are a few counts of this clone. The V and J genes are TRBV19 and TRBJ1-6; TRBD1 is a possible D gene (6 bases). V was shortened by 3 bases and J by 5 bases, with 14 bases between the two germline ends. There are 16 residues in the CDR3. The germline gives CDR1 LNHDA, CDR2 SQIVND (reference sequence). CDR3 sequence reads: CASSIQVRGNNSPLHF. The DNA for the CDR3 is TGTGCCAGTAGTATCCAGGTGAGGGGGAATAATTCACCCCTCCACTTT.

The CDR3 loop is CASSLRDPNTGELFF. The CDR3 nucleotides read TGTGCCAGCAGTTTACGGGACCCGAACACCGGGGAGCTGTTTTTT. V is TRBV27 and J is TRBJ2-2, with D perhaps being TRBD1 or TRBD2 (5 bases each). Germline V gene lookup returns CDR1 MNHEY and CDR2 SMNVEV (reference sequence). The CDR3 covers 15 residues. Trimming cost V 2 bases and J 0 bases, with 7 bases left between them.

The chain links TRBV5-8 to TRBJ1-4; D is unclear. The CDR3 consists of 15 residues. Trimming left V 4 bases short and J 5 bases short, with 15 bases between. CDR1 and CDR2 (germline): SGHTS, YDEGEE. CDR3 sequence (DNA): TGTGCCAGCAGCCCATACAAGGTGAAAAATGAAAAACTGTTTTTT. It yields the protein CASSPYKVKNEKLFF.

This clone occurred once. The chain recombines TRBV11-1 with TRBJ1-2, with TRBD1 as a possible D gene (5 bases). Germline V gene data show CDR1 as SGHAT and CDR2 as FQDESV (reference sequence). The CDR3 loop spans 12 amino acids. Trimming cost V 5 bases and J 7 bases, with 11 bases left between them. For the CDR3, the DNA is TGTGCCAGCAGCCTGGGGGGACCTGGCTACACCTTC. Residues: CASSLGGPGYTF.

The V gene is TRBV28, the J gene TRBJ1-4; D is perhaps TRBD1 (5 bases). Between the trimmed V and J ends, which lost 6 bases and 5 bases, there was a span of 16 bases. The CDR3 sequence is 15 residues long. CDR1 and CDR2 from the germline V gene are MDHEN and SYDVKM. CDR3 loop: CASSLPTGENEKLFF. The CDR3 DNA sequence: TGTGCCAGCAGCCTGCCAACAGGAGAAAATGAAAAACTGTTTTTT.

The rearrangement joins TRBV7-9 to TRBJ2-4; a weak D match, TRBD1 (5 bases). V was clipped by 7 bases and J by 1 base, with 17 bases between them. The CDR3 length is 16 residues. The germline V gene has CDR1 SEHNR and CDR2 FQNEAQ (reference sequence). CDR3 sequence: CASTLVRGDAKNIQYF. The CDR3, as DNA: TGTGCCAGCACCCTTGTAAGGGGCGATGCCAAAAACATTCAGTACTTC.

This chain connects TRBV3-1 (or the pseudogene TRBV3-2) to TRBJ1-2; 8 nucleotides align to TRBD1. The CDR3 is made up of 14 amino acids. CDR1 and CDR2 from the germline V gene are LGHDT and YNNKEL (reference sequence). The junction had 9 bases not matched to a gene; V was cut back by 4 bases and J by 8 bases. The CDR3 loop reads CASSPGGASYGYTF. As DNA, the CDR3 is TGTGCCAGCAGCCCAGGGGGCGCTTCTTACGGCTACACCTTC.

This clone appeared a single time. The rearrangement joins TRBV30 to TRBJ2-3, with 12 bases aligning to TRBD2. Per the germline V gene, CDR1 is GTSNPN and CDR2 is SVGIG (reference sequence). CDR3 length: 18 residues. J gave up 3 bases and V 0 bases, and 10 bases lay outside the gene matches. CDR3 sequence: CAWSVPLAGGGRTDTQYF. As DNA, the CDR3 is TGTGCCTGGAGTGTTCCACTAGCGGGAGGAGGGAGGACAGATACGCAGTATTTT.

J is TRBJ2-3 and V is TRBV10-3; TRBD1 aligns across 8 bases. Germline assignment: CDR1 ENHRY and CDR2 SYGVKD. The CDR3 contains 14 residues. Trimming took 7 bases from V and 4 from J; bases not matched to a gene: 7. CDR3 protein: CAIKDRVGADTQYF. DNA for the CDR3: TGTGCCATCAAGGACAGGGTGGGGGCAGATACGCAGTATTTT.

The chain is built from TRBV28 and TRBJ1-2; unclear D gene. Trimming stripped 3 bases from V and 4 bases from J, with 6 bases between. CDR3 length: 12 amino acids. Germline V CDR1 and CDR2: MDHEN, SYDVKM. CDR3 amino acids: CASSLALYGYTF. The DNA for the CDR3 is TGTGCCAGCAGTTTGGCTCTCTATGGCTACACCTTC.

V usage is TRBV2 and J usage is TRBJ2-2; no clear D. The V end was cut by 4 bases, the J end by 3 bases, with 3 bases between. The CDR3 spans 12 residues. Germline CDR1 and CDR2: SNHLY and FYNNEI. The CDR3 spells CASSGDTGELFF. For the CDR3, the DNA is TGTGCCAGCAGTGGGGACACCGGGGAGCTGTTTTTT.

V usage is TRBV24-1 and J usage is TRBJ2-1, with a possible D match to TRBD1 (7 bases). This CDR3 contains 15 residues. Germline V gene lookup returns CDR1 KGHDR and CDR2 SFDVKD. Trimming shortened V by 4 bases and J by 7 bases, and 16 bases separated the two germline ends. Here the CDR3 reads CATSDNRGAGNEQFF. DNA of the CDR3: TGTGCCACCAGTGACAACAGGGGCGCGGGGAATGAGCAGTTCTTC.

The chain employs TRBV5-1 and TRBJ1-1, with D possibly being TRBD1 (6 bases). Per germline, CDR1 SGHRS and CDR2 YFSETQ. V was cut by 7 bases and J by 4 bases, with 17 bases left in between. This CDR3 comprises 14 residues. CDR3 residues: CASDRDTKTTEAFF. In DNA form, the CDR3 reads TGCGCCAGCGATCGGGACACAAAAACCACTGAAGCTTTCTTT.

The V call is TRBV7-2, the J call TRBJ2-7, with 14 bases identical to TRBD2. V shed 1 base, J shed 7 bases, and the junction held 6 bases outside the gene matches. This CDR3 comprises 16 residues. Germline CDR1 reads SGHTA; CDR2 reads FQGNSA. CDR3 region: CASSLDTGLAGVEQYF. CDR3 bases: TGTGCCAGCAGCTTAGACACGGGACTAGCGGGAGTTGAGCAGTACTTC.

This chain joins TRBV9 and TRBJ2-1, with D uncertain. This CDR3 is built from 13 residues. Germline assignment: CDR1 SGDLS and CDR2 YYNGEE. V was shortened by 1 base and J by 7 bases, with 9 bases between the two germline ends. Here the CDR3 reads CASSVFDGNEQFF. The CDR3, as DNA: TGTGCCAGCAGCGTATTTGATGGAAATGAGCAGTTCTTC.

This clone was found once. V usage is TRBV10-3 and J usage is TRBJ1-1; D gene unclear. Germline V CDR1 and CDR2: ENHRY, SYGVKD. This CDR3 region has 16 residues. The V end was cut by 0 bases, the J end by 6 bases, with 17 bases between. The CDR3 region has the DNA TGTGCCATCAGTGAGTCCGGGCTAGGCGGTGGCGCTGAAGCTTTCTTT. Translating it yields CAISESGLGGGAEAFF.